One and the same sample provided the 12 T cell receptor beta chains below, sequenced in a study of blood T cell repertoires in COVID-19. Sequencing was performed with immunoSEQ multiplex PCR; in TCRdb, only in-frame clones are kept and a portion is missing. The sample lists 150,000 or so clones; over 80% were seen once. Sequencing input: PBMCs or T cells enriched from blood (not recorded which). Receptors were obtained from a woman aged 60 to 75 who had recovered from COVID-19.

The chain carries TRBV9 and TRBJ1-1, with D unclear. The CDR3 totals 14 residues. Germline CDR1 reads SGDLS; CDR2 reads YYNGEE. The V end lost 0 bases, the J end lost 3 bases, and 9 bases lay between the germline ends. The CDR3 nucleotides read TGTGCCAGCAGCGTAGACCCAGACTACACTGAAGCTTTCTTT. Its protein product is CASSVDPDYTEAFF.

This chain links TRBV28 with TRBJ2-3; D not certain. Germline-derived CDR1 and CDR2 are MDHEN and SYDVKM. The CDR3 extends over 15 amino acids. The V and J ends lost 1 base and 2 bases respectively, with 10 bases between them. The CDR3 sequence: CASSLSARLTDTQYF. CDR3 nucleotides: TGTGCCAGCAGTTTATCTGCGCGGCTCACAGATACGCAGTATTTT.

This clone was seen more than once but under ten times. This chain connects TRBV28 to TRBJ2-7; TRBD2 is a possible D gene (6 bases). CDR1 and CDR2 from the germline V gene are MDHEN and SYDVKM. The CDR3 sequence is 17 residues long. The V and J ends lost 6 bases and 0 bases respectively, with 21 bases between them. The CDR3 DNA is TGTGCCAGCAGCATTACCGGAGGCGGGACGACCTCCTACGAGCAGTACTTC. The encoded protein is CASSITGGGTTSYEQYF.

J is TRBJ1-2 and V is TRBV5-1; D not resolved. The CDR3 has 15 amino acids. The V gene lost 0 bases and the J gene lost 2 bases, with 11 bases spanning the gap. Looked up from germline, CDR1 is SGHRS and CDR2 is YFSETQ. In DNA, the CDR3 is TGCGCCAGCAGCTTGGATACCAGAAAGAACTATGGCTACACCTTC. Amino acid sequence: CASSLDTRKNYGYTF.

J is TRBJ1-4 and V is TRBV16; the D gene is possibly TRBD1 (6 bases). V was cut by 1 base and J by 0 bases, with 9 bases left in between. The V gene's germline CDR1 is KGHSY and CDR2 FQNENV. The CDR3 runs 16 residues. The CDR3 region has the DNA TGTGCCAGCAGCCAATGGACAGACGCAACTAATGAAAAACTGTTTTTT. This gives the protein CASSQWTDATNEKLFF.

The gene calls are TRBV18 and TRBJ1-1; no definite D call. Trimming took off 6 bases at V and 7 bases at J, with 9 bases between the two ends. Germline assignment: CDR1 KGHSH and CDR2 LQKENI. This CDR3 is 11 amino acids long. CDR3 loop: CASSPGREAFF. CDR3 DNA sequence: TGTGCCAGCTCTCCAGGCCGTGAAGCTTTCTTT.

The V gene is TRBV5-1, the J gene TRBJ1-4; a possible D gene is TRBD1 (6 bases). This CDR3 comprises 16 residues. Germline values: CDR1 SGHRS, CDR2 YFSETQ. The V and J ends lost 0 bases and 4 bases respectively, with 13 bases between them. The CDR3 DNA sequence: TGCGCCAGCAGCTTGGAACCTTGGACAGTTAATGAAAAACTGTTTTTT. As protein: CASSLEPWTVNEKLFF. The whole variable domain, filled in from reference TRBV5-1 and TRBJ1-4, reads KAGVTQTPRYLIKTRGQQVTLSCSPISGHRSVSWYQQTPGQGLQFLFEYFSETQRNKGNFPGRFSGRQFSNSRSEMNVSTLELGDSALYLCASSLEPWTVNEKLFFGSGTQLSVL.

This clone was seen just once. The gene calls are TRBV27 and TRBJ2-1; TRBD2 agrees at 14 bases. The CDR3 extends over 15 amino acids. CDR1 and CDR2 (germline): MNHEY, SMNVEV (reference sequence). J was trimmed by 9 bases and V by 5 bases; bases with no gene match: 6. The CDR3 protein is CASSGTSGGWGEQFF. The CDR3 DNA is TGTGCCAGCAGTGGGACTAGCGGGGGTTGGGGTGAGCAGTTCTTC.

The CDR3 DNA follows: TGTGCCAGTAGTATAGTGTGGCGGACAGGGGGCAATCAGCCCCAGCATTTT. This encodes CASSIVWRTGGNQPQHF. V and J are TRBV19 and TRBJ1-5; TRBD1 aligns across 9 bases. J gave up 2 bases and V 1 base, and 6 bases lay outside the gene matches. This CDR3 has 17 residues. Germline CDR1 and CDR2: LNHDA and SQIVND (reference sequence).

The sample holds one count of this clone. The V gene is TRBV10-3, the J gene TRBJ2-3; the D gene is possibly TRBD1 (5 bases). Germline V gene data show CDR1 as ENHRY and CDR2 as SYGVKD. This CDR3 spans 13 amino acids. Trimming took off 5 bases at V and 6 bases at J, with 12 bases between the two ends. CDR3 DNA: TGTGCCATCAGTCCTGGCCCAGGGGATACGCAGTATTTT. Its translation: CAISPGPGDTQYF.

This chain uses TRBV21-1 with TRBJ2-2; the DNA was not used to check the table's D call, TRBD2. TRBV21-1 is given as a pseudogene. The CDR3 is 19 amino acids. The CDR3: CASSKVLGTEEKNTGELFF. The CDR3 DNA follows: TGTGCCAGCAGCAAAGTTTTGGGGACTGAGGAAAAGAACACCGGGGAGCTGTTTTTT.

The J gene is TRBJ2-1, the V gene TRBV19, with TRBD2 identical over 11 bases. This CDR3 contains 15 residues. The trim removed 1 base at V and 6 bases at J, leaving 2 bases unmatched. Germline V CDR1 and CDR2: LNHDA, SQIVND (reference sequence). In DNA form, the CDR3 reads TGTGCCAGTAGTATAGCCCTAGCGGGAGGCAATGAGCAGTTCTTC. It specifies CASSIALAGGNEQFF.